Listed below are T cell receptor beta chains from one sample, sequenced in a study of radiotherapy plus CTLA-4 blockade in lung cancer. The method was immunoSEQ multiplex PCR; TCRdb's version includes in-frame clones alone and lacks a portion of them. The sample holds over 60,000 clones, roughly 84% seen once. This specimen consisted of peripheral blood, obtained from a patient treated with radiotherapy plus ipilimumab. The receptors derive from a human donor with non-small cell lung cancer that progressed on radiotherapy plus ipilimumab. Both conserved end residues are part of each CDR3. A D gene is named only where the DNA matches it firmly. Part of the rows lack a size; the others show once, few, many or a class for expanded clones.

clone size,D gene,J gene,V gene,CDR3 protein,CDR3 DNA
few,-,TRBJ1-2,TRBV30,CAWSGQGQYGYTF,TGTGCCTGGAGTGGTCAGGGGCAGTACGGCTACACCTTC
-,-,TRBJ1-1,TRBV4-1,CASSHPGAGEAFF,TGCGCCAGCAGCCACCCGGGGGCTGGTGAAGCTTTCTTT
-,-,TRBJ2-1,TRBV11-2,CASSPGRRLYHEQFF,TGTGCCAGCAGCCCCGGACGGAGACTATACCATGAGCAGTTCTTC
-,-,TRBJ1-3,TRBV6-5,CASSRALLSGNTIYF,TGTGCCAGCAGTCGGGCTCTACTCTCTGGAAACACCATATATTTT
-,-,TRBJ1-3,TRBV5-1,CASSLNGASGNTIYF,TGCGCCAGCAGCTTGAATGGGGCCTCTGGAAACACCATATATTTT
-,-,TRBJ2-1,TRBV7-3,CASSLVPADDYNEQFF,TGTGCCAGCAGCTTAGTCCCCGCAGATGACTACAATGAGCAGTTCTTC
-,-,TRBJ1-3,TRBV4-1,CASSPFWDTGNTIYF,TGCGCCAGCAGCCCATTCTGGGACACCGGAAACACCATATATTTT
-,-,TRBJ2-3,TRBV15,CATSPKGKTDTQYF,TGTGCCACCAGCCCTAAGGGGAAAACAGATACGCAGTATTTT
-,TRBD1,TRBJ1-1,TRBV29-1,CSVNLGQGRTEAFF,TGCAGCGTAAACCTCGGACAGGGAAGGACTGAAGCTTTCTTT
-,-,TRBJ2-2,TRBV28,CASSLVIRGTGELFF,TGTGCCAGCAGTTTAGTTATCCGGGGGACCGGGGAGCTGTTTTTT
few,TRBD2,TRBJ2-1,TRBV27,CASSLNGGGREQFF,TGTGCCAGCAGCCTGAACGGGGGGGGGCGGGAGCAGTTCTTC
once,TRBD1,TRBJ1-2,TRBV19,CASSFGTGASYGYTF,TGTGCCAGTAGTTTCGGGACAGGGGCCTCCTATGGCTACACCTTC
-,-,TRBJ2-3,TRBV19,CASSIDPGTDTQYF,TGTGCCAGTAGTATAGATCCTGGGACAGATACGCAGTATTTT
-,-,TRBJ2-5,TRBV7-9,CASSLKETQYF,TGTGCCAGCAGCCTTAAAGAGACCCAGTACTTC
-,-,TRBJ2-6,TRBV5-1,CASSLDQGRSGANVLTF,TGCGCCAGCAGCTTGGATCAGGGGAGATCTGGGGCCAACGTCCTGACTTTC
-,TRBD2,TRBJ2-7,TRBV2,CASSEGLAAETKYYEQYF,TGTGCCAGCAGTGAGGGACTAGCGGCCGAAACAAAATACTACGAGCAGTACTTC
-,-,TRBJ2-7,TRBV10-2,CASKHTNEQYF,TGCGCCAGCAAACACACCAACGAGCAGTACTTC